This TCR beta chain was identified in a study of blood T cell repertoires in COVID-19. Study at large: Both acute and convalescent COVID-19 samples were obtained from the United States, Italy and Spain.

The protocol was immunoSEQ multiplex PCR, while the TCRdb copy is restricted to in-frame clones and leaves out a portion. This table holds roughly 84,000 clones, roughly 80% found once. Germline trimming cut 1 base from V and 5 bases from J; bases unmatched to any gene: 3. From germline, CDR1 is LGHNA and CDR2 YNFKEQ. The CDR3 sequence is 17 residues long. This clonotype originated in a woman at least 80 years old with acute or convalescent COVID-19. The sequencing sample was made of peripheral blood. The chain employs TRBV4-2 and TRBJ2-2, with 14 bases aligning to TRBD2. CDR3 sequence (DNA): TGTGCCAGCAGCCAAGTGACTAGCGGGGGGGATACCGGGGAGCTGTTTTTT. Protein sequence: CASSQVTSGGDTGELFF.